This is a list of T cell receptor beta chains from one sample in a study of blood T cell repertoires in COVID-19. The method was immunoSEQ multiplex PCR; TCRdb's version includes in-frame clones alone and lacks a portion of them. This sample has 150,000 or so clones, with over 85% found just once. Sequencing was performed on peripheral blood. The receptors were gathered from a man aged 55 to 69 with active or convalescent COVID-19. CDR3s include the opening cysteine and the closing phenylalanine or tryptophan. The D gene is left open where the match is weak. Clone size is given for some rows only: seen once, a few or many times, or a class if the clone is expanded.

>.|TRBJ1-3|TRBD1|TRBV5-6
TGTGCCAGCAGCTTTTATGTCGGGACAGGGTCTGGAAACACCATATATTTT
CASSFYVGTGSGNTIYF
>.|TRBJ1-1|.|TRBV19
TGTGCCAGTAAACCCCGTCGACAGGCCCTAAACATGAACACTGAAGCTTTCTTT
CASKPRRQALNMNTEAFF
>.|TRBJ2-1|.|TRBV7-2
TGTGCCAGCAGCTTATTGGGCATTAATGAGCAGTTCTTC
CASSLLGINEQFF
>few|TRBJ1-2|.|TRBV29-1
TGCAGCGTGGGAAGGGCAGGGGATATGAGGGGCTACACCTTC
CSVGRAGDMRGYTF
>.|TRBJ2-1|.|TRBV6-4
TGTGCCAGCAGTGAAAACAGCAGATTTTACTCCTACAATGAGCAGTTCTTC
CASSENSRFYSYNEQFF
>.|TRBJ2-7|TRBD1|TRBV27
TGTGCCAGCAGTTTACTCTTAACAGGGGCCTCAGGGGAGCAGTACTTC
CASSLLLTGASGEQYF
>.|TRBJ1-4|TRBD1|TRBV7-9
TGTGCCAGCAGCTTGACAGGGGGAAGAGAAAAACTGTTTTTT
CASSLTGGREKLFF
>.|TRBJ1-4|TRBD1|TRBV25-1
TGTGCCAGTAAGGGGACAGTATATGAAAAACTGTTTTTT
CASKGTVYEKLFF
>.|TRBJ1-2|.|TRBV2
TGTGCCAGCAGTGGCGATCGAGGAGGCTACACCTTC
CASSGDRGGYTF
>.|TRBJ2-2|.|TRBV21-1
TGTGCCAGCAGCCACGGACAGGGGGGCACCGGGGAGCTGTTTTTT
CASSHGQGGTGELFF
>.|TRBJ2-6|TRBD1|TRBV5-1
TGCGCCAGCAGCAACGGACAGGGGAGCTCTGGGGCCAACGTCCTGACTTTC
CASSNGQGSSGANVLTF
>.|TRBJ1-5|.|TRBV6-4
TGTGCCAGCAGTGACTCTGGGCCCAGCTGCAATCAGCCCCAGCATTTT
CASSDSGPSCNQPQHF
>.|TRBJ1-6|TRBD1|TRBV7-2
TGTGCCAGCAGCTTAGCCCAGGGGGCAAATTCACCCCTCCACTTT
CASSLAQGANSPLHF
>.|TRBJ1-6|TRBD1|TRBV11-2
TGTGCCAGCAGCTTAGGGACAGGGGTAGAATCACCCCTCCACTTT
CASSLGTGVESPLHF
>.|TRBJ1-1|.|TRBV10-1
TGCGCCAGCAGCGACTTGATGAACACTGAAGCTTTCTTT
CASSDLMNTEAFF
>.|TRBJ1-6|TRBD1|TRBV2
TGTGCCACCGGACCACCCAAGGACAGGCTAAATTCACCCCTCCACTTT
CATGPPKDRLNSPLHF
>.|TRBJ1-2|TRBD1|TRBV28
TGTGCCAGCACTACGGGACAGGGGGTCTATGGCTACACCTTC
CASTTGQGVYGYTF
>.|TRBJ1-6|TRBD1|TRBV6-6
TGTGCCAGCAGACCCGGGACAGGGAGTTCACCCCTCCACTTT
CASRPGTGSSPLHF
>.|TRBJ1-2|TRBD1|TRBV7-8
TGTGCCAGCAGCTTATTGCGTCAGGGGGACTATGGCTACACCTTC
CASSLLRQGDYGYTF
>.|TRBJ2-5|.|TRBV6-1
TGTGCCAGCAGTGAATGGGCGGGTGCTGAGACCCAGTACTTC
CASSEWAGAETQYF
>.|TRBJ1-6|TRBD1|TRBV28
TGTGCCAGCAGTTTAGGACAGGAGGGTTCACCCCTCCACTTT
CASSLGQEGSPLHF
>.|TRBJ2-7|TRBD1|TRBV6-5
TGTGCCACCCGAGGGACAGGGGTATACGAGCAGTACTTC
CATRGTGVYEQYF
>.|TRBJ1-1|.|TRBV6-5
TGTGCCAGCAGCCTAACGACAGTGGGCAGCACTGAAGCTTTCTTT
CASSLTTVGSTEAFF
>.|TRBJ2-3|TRBD2|TRBV28
TGTGCCAGCAGTTCCGCGGGGCTAGCGGGGAAAGATACGCAGTATTTT
CASSSAGLAGKDTQYF
>.|TRBJ2-3|TRBD1|TRBV5-8
TGTGCCAGCAGCTCTACTGACAGGGGTACGCAGTATTTT
CASSSTDRGTQYF
>.|TRBJ2-7|TRBD2|TRBV7-6
TGTGCCAGCAGCTTAGGGGCGGGGGGACCCTACGAGCAGTACTTC
CASSLGAGGPYEQYF
>.|TRBJ1-5|.|TRBV12-3/TRBV12-4
TGTGCCAGCAGCTACAATCAGCCCCAGCATTTT
CASSYNQPQHF
>once|TRBJ1-1|.|TRBV27
TGTGCCAGCAGTGGGCGACCGGGACAATATTTCCCTGAAGCTTTCTTT
CASSGRPGQYFPEAFF
>.|TRBJ2-5|TRBD2|TRBV25-1
TGTGCCAGCAGTGAATTGGGGGTAGCGGGGCGACAAGAGACCCAGTACTTC
CASSELGVAGRQETQYF
>.|TRBJ2-5|TRBD1|TRBV19
TGTGCCAGTAGTACTAACCCTTACAGGGGGTTTGCGGAGACCCAGTACTTC
CASSTNPYRGFAETQYF
>.|TRBJ1-2|.|TRBV5-1
TGCGCCAGCAGCCCTGCCGTGGAGGGCAATGGCTACACCTTC
CASSPAVEGNGYTF
>.|TRBJ2-1|.|TRBV4-2
TGTGCCAGCAGCCAACAGGGGGGAACCTACAATGAGCAGTTCTTC
CASSQQGGTYNEQFF
>.|TRBJ2-1|.|TRBV5-1
TGCGCCAGCAGGAGGACTTCCCGGCTCTACAATGAGCAGTTCTTC
CASRRTSRLYNEQFF
>.|TRBJ2-7|.|TRBV28
TGTGCCAGCAGTTTACAGGGCTACGAGCAGTACTTC
CASSLQGYEQYF
>.|TRBJ2-7|TRBD1|TRBV5-4
TGTGCCAGCAGCTTTGGGACAGGGCAATTCTCCTACGAGCAGTACTTC
CASSFGTGQFSYEQYF
>.|TRBJ1-1|.|TRBV5-1
TGCGCCAGCAGCCTAACGAGCAGTTTCGGGACTGAAGCTTTCTTT
CASSLTSSFGTEAFF
>.|TRBJ1-1|TRBD1|TRBV7-8
TGTGCCAGCAGCATAGGCCGACAGGGTGACACTGAAGCTTTCTTT
CASSIGRQGDTEAFF
>.|TRBJ1-1|TRBD1|TRBV11-2
TGTGCCACCGGATACAGGGGACAGAACACTGAAGCTTTCTTT
CATGYRGQNTEAFF
>few|TRBJ1-1|TRBD1|TRBV5-1
TGCGCCAGCAGCGCGGGACAGCTGAACACTGAAGCTTTCTTT
CASSAGQLNTEAFF
>.|TRBJ1-3|.|TRBV12-5
TGTGCTAGTGGTTTGAGCGGCTCTGGAAACACCATATATTTT
CASGLSGSGNTIYF
>.|TRBJ1-2|TRBD1|TRBV2
TGTGCCAGCAGTGAGGACAGGGGCACTAGAGGCTACACCTTC
CASSEDRGTRGYTF
>.|TRBJ2-1|TRBD2|TRBV30
TGTGCCTGGAGGGGGCTAGCGGGAGGCGGTGAGCAGTTCTTC
CAWRGLAGGGEQFF
>.|TRBJ1-1|.|TRBV10-3
TGTGCCATCAGGCTGGACAGAATGAACACTGAAGCTTTCTTT
CAIRLDRMNTEAFF
>.|TRBJ1-2|TRBD1|TRBV11-2
TGTGCCAGCAGCTTAGTGACCGGGACAGGGAAGGGCTATGGCTACACCTTC
CASSLVTGTGKGYGYTF
>once|TRBJ1-1|TRBD1|TRBV19
TGTGCCAGTAGTACCGGACAGGACTACACTGAAGCTTTCTTT
CASSTGQDYTEAFF
>.|TRBJ1-1|.|TRBV28
TGTGCCAGCAGTTTATGGATACTGGGCCTGAACACTGAAGCTTTCTTT
CASSLWILGLNTEAFF
>.|TRBJ1-2|.|TRBV29-1
TGCAGCGTTGAAACAGGAAGGAACTATGGCTACACCTTC
CSVETGRNYGYTF
>once|TRBJ1-5|TRBD1|TRBV19
TGTGCCAGTAGGATGGGACAGGGTTATCAGCCCCAGCATTTT
CASRMGQGYQPQHF
>.|TRBJ2-7|TRBD1|TRBV19
TGTGCCAGTAGTACCGGCACCGGGACAGGGGTGAACTACGAGCAGTACTTC
CASSTGTGTGVNYEQYF
>few|TRBJ1-1|.|TRBV29-1
TGCAGCGCCACTGAAGGGGTCTTTAACACTGAAGCTTTCTTT
CSATEGVFNTEAFF
>.|TRBJ1-1|TRBD1|TRBV5-1
TGCGCCAGCAGCAGTACAGGGGGCTGGGGGATGAACACTGAAGCTTTCTTT
CASSSTGGWGMNTEAFF
>few|TRBJ2-2|.|TRBV19
TGTGCCAGTAGTATAGAGGGCAGGTCTGGCGGGGAGCTGTTTTTT
CASSIEGRSGGELFF
>.|TRBJ1-5|.|TRBV5-6
TGTGCCAGCAGCTTGTTGCAGGGTAGTCAGCCCCAGCATTTT
CASSLLQGSQPQHF